The present T cell receptor (beta chain) was sequenced within a study of T cell changes during pregnancy in multiple sclerosis (dated by TCRdb to the late 2010s). With respect to the entire study: Changes in the T cell repertoire over the course of pregnancy were examined in this study in women with multiple sclerosis.

In regard to this clone: Its antigen has not been determined. No quality values exist for individual bases; no much larger clone is one base distant.

The germline V gene encodes CDR1 PRHDT and CDR2 FYEKMQ (reference sequence). V is pared back by 3 bases and J by 3 bases, with 12 bases lying between the germline termini. The CDR3 sequence holds 15 residues, the cysteine and phenylalanine included. Of the read, only the CDR3 DNA is kept; its 45 bases are in frame from base 1. Library method: the immunoSEQ multiplex PCR assay. TCRdb retrieved this table from immuneACCESS and kept in-frame rearrangements only. Not all clones are present; in checked studies, unresolved V genes account for under half, and no reason is known for the remainder. Here the sample has some 70,000 clones; 90% occur a single time. The ten largest clonotypes hold roughly 9.5% of the sample.

Sequenced here: peripheral blood, sampled after pregnancy. The receptor was isolated from a female donor in good health, enrolled as a control in a pregnancy study. The V gene is TRBV13 and the J gene is TRBJ1-3; TRBD1 might be the D gene, on 6 matching bases. This receptor carries the CDR3 CASSFLQGIGNTIYF. The DNA is as follows: TGTGCCAGCAGCTTCCTTCAGGGGATTGGAAACACCATATATTTT.